The 23 T cell receptor beta chains reported below all come from one sample, sequenced in a study of T cell repertoires in cytomegalovirus infection (dated by TCRdb to about 2019). The label giving this sample's treatment or condition can be read as: in vitro stimulation with specific CMV peptide epitopes to enrich CMV-specific T cells. The sequencer was an Illumina HiSeq 1500. Clones were called with MiXCR by TCRdb after fastp trimmed the public reads at Q25, and only in-frame beta chains were retained. Here each entry gathers all rows of one CDR3 protein and keeps the most common genes and DNA. For this sample there are around 750,000 distinct CDR3 sequences; approximately 29% appear just once. About an eighth of the sample belongs to the ten largest clones. Antigens for these TCRs are unknown. Specimen: cultured CD8+ T cells from PBMCs, collected from culture after CMV antigen stimulation. The receptors were gathered from a human donor in good health (CMV status not recorded). Some clones in this sample may be carry-over from other donors' samples.

The genes are TRBV14 and TRBJ1-2; maybe TRBD1 (6 bases). This CDR3 region has 15 residues. The V gene's germline CDR1 is SGHDN and CDR2 FVKESK. Trimming pared 0 bases from V and 5 bases from J, leaving 13 bases between. The CDR3 loop reads CASSQDLGGPYGYTF. In DNA, the CDR3 is TGTGCCAGCAGCCAAGATCTAGGGGGGCCTTATGGCTACACCTTC.

This clonotype has a handful of counts. The rearrangement uses TRBV12-3 or TRBV12-4 and TRBJ2-2; TRBD2 matches at 7 bases. The V gene end was trimmed by 4 bases and the J gene end by 1 base; junction bases not matched to a gene: 3. The CDR3 has 15 amino acids. The chain's CDR3 is CASSSREVNTGELFF. The CDR3 DNA is TGTGCCAGCAGTTCCCGGGAGGTGAACACCGGGGAGCTGTTTTTT.

The chain combines TRBV12-3 or TRBV12-4 with TRBJ1-2, with D perhaps matching TRBD1 (5 bases). The CDR3 length is 15 residues. Between the trimmed V and J ends, which lost 6 bases and 4 bases, there was a span of 18 bases. CDR3 in DNA: TGTGCCAGCAGACCCGGGACCTCTGTGGGCTATGGCTACACCTTC. It translates to CASRPGTSVGYGYTF.

This clonotype has only a few counts. The chain uses TRBV7-9 and TRBJ1-2, with TRBD1 matching over 8 bases. The ends lost 5 bases at V and 4 bases at J; junction bases unmatched: 6. The CDR3 is 14 amino acids. From germline, CDR1 is SEHNR and CDR2 FQNEAQ (reference sequence). CDR3 in DNA: TGTGCCAGCAGCCAGGACAGGGCCTTCTATGGCTACACCTTC. Translated, it gives CASSQDRAFYGYTF.

This clonotype has a count of ten or more. The chain is built from TRBV7-2 and TRBJ2-6; the D gene is possibly TRBD2 (5 bases). The CDR3 consists of 13 residues. Germline loops: CDR1 SGHTA, CDR2 FQGNSA. Trimming cost V 5 bases and J 10 bases, with 12 bases left between them. CDR3 DNA: TGTGCCAGCAGCCCCCATTTAGCGAACGTCCTGACTTTC. It codes for CASSPHLANVLTF. The full variable domain, in which reference TRBV7-2 and TRBJ2-6 provide the parts outside the CDR3, is GAGVSQSPSNKVTEKGKDVELRCDPISGHTALYWYRQSLGQGLEFLIYFQGNSAPDKSGLPSDRFSAERTGGSVSTLTIQRTQQEDSAVYLCASSPHLANVLTFGAGSRLTVL.

This clonotype was seen only a few times. This chain connects TRBV19 to TRBJ2-5, with D unclear. The germline CDR1 and CDR2 sequences are LNHDA and SQIVND (reference sequence). With 4 bases removed from V and 5 bases from J, the gap between germline ends came to 11 bases. The CDR3 is made up of 13 amino acids. The CDR3 protein is CASSNDESETQYF. CDR3 nucleotide sequence: TGTGCCAGTAGTAACGACGAAAGCGAGACCCAGTACTTC.

As regards this clonotype: The conserved phenylalanine or tryptophan is not found at the CDR3 terminus, so this likely reflects a read error. This chain uses TRBV7-6 with TRBJ2-5; TRBD1 or TRBD2 may be the D gene (7 bases each). Germline V CDR1 and CDR2: SGHVS, FNYEAQ. This CDR3 comprises 15 residues. The ends were cut back, 5 bases at V and 4 bases at J, with 17 bases in the middle. The CDR3 nucleotides read TGTGCCAGCAGCCAGGCAGCCAGGGGGGGAGAGACCCAGTACTCC. This encodes CASSQAARGGETQYS.

This clonotype was detected a few times. The chain is built from TRBV7-3 and TRBJ2-6; D might be TRBD2 (5 bases). CDR1 is SGHTA, CDR2 FQGTGA, per germline. V was clipped by 1 base and J by 0 bases, with 19 bases between them. The CDR3 length is 20 residues. Written as DNA, the CDR3 is TGTGCCAGCAGCTTAAGGGCCGGGGAACAAGGAGACTCTGGGGCCAACGTCCTGACTTTC. Translation: CASSLRAGEQGDSGANVLTF.

The chain has TRBV20-1 and TRBJ1-2; weak D call: TRBD1 (6 bases). Germline CDR1 DFQATT, CDR2 SNEGSKA (reference sequence). Between the trimmed V and J ends, which lost 1 base and 3 bases, there was a span of 15 bases. The CDR3 covers 15 residues. CDR3 in amino acids: CSARAEGHSYYGYTF. The DNA of the CDR3 is TGCAGTGCTAGAGCCGAGGGACATTCCTACTATGGCTACACCTTC.

The V and J genes are TRBV4-2 and TRBJ2-1; tentatively, D is TRBD2 (5 bases). V lost 6 bases and J lost 10, with 16 bases in between. The CDR3 length is 13 residues. Germline-derived CDR1 and CDR2 are LGHNA and YNFKEQ. The CDR3 sequence: CASSLNGVQEQFF. The CDR3 DNA follows: TGTGCCAGCAGTCTGAACGGGGTTCAAGAGCAGTTCTTC.

The V and J genes are TRBV2 and TRBJ1-1; 8 bases match TRBD1. The CDR3 loop spans 16 amino acids. The V gene end was trimmed by 5 bases and the J gene end by 3 bases; junction bases not matched to a gene: 11. Looked up from germline, CDR1 is SNHLY and CDR2 is FYNNEI. This CDR3 is CASSINQGAGDTEAFF. Written as DNA, the CDR3 is TGTGCCAGCAGTATAAATCAGGGGGCGGGAGACACTGAAGCTTTCTTT. Using reference TRBV2 and TRBJ1-1 for the parts outside the CDR3, the full variable domain is EPEVTQTPSHQVTQMGQEVILRCVPISNHLYFYWYRQILGQKVEFLVSFYNNEISEKSEIFDDQFSVERPDGSNFTLKIRSTKLEDSAMYFCASSINQGAGDTEAFFGQGTRLTVV.

A remark on this clonotype: Its ends do not fully match the called genes, so a read error is possible. The chain is built from TRBV7-8 and TRBJ1-1; D unresolved. The CDR3 extends over 15 amino acids. From germline, CDR1 is SGHVS and CDR2 FQNEAQ. CDR3 nucleotides: TGTGCCGGCAGCCCCCCTGGCTTGGGCGCTGTTGAAGCTTTCTTT. As protein: CAGSPPGLGAVEAFF. The variable domain in full, with the rest retrieved from reference TRBV7-8 and TRBJ1-1, is GAGVSQSPRYKVAKRGQDVALRCDPISGHVSLFWYQQALGQGPEFLTYFQNEAQLDKSGLPSDRFFAERPEGSVSTLKIQRTQQEDSAVYLCAGSPPGLGAVEAFFGQGTRLTVV.

The rearrangement links TRBV11-2 to TRBJ2-7; the D gene is possibly TRBD2 (5 bases). CDR1 SGHAT and CDR2 FQNNGV come from the germline V gene. The CDR3 sequence is 13 residues long. V shed 2 bases and J shed 3 bases, with 8 bases lying between them. DNA for the CDR3: TGTGCCAGCAGCTTAAGACGGGACTACGAGCAGTACGTC. Translated, it gives CASSLRRDYEQYV.

In this sample, this clonotype turned up a few times. The genes are TRBV2 and TRBJ2-5; D unresolved. Trimming removed 3 bases at V and 5 bases at J, with 7 bases between. The germline gives CDR1 SNHLY, CDR2 FYNNEI. The CDR3 covers 12 residues. The CDR3 nucleotides are TGTGCCAGCAGTGATGGTCGGGAGACCCAGTACTTC. Its protein product is CASSDGRETQYF.

This sequence joins TRBV27 and TRBJ1-1, with 8 bases aligning to TRBD1. V dropped 4 bases and J dropped 4; count of bases not matched to a gene: 5. CDR1 and CDR2 from the germline V gene are MNHEY and SMNVEV (reference sequence). The CDR3 spans 14 residues. Here the CDR3 DNA reads TGTGCCAGCAGTTCGGAAACAGGGGGCACTGAAGCTTTCTTT. As protein: CASSSETGGTEAFF.

Only a few counts were recorded for this clonotype. The rearrangement uses TRBV20-1 and TRBJ2-2; D unclear. CDR3 length: 13 residues. The V end lost 4 bases, the J end lost 2 bases, and 8 bases lay between the germline ends. Germline CDR1 and CDR2: DFQATT and SNEGSKA (reference sequence). Here the CDR3 reads CSAKAGNTGELFF. CDR3 nucleotide sequence: TGCAGTGCTAAGGCAGGCAACACCGGGGAGCTGTTTTTT.

The chain is built from TRBV4-1 and TRBJ1-1; 7 bases agree with TRBD1. Germline CDR1 reads MGHRA; CDR2 reads YSYEKL. With 1 base clipped from V and 0 bases from J, the junction kept 2 bases outside the gene matches. This CDR3 spans 15 amino acids. CDR3 bases: TGCGCCAGCAGCCAAGGGACAGGAATGAACACTGAAGCTTTCTTT. Amino acids: CASSQGTGMNTEAFF.

The chain joins TRBV7-9 to TRBJ1-4, with TRBD1 as a possible D gene (6 bases). There are 13 residues in the CDR3. CDR1 and CDR2 from the germline V gene are SEHNR and FQNEAQ (reference sequence). V lost 6 bases and J lost 6, with 11 bases in between. The CDR3 protein is CASRFRQDEKLFF. The CDR3 nucleotides read TGTGCCAGCAGATTTAGACAGGATGAAAAACTGTTTTTT.

This chain connects TRBV6-1 to TRBJ2-7; TRBD1 might be the D (5 bases). V shed 10 bases and J shed 3 bases, with 19 bases lying between them. Germline CDR1 is MNHNS and CDR2 is SASEGT. The CDR3 covers 14 residues. The CDR3 nucleotides are TGTGCCATATTCAGACAGAGCCTTTACTACGAGCAGTACGTC. It codes for CAIFRQSLYYEQYV.

In its sample, this clonotype was seen many times. The chain combines TRBV7-2 with TRBJ2-5; TRBD2 agrees at 7 bases. The CDR3 is made up of 15 amino acids. Germline V gene data show CDR1 as SGHTA and CDR2 as FQGNSA. The V segment lost 1 base and the J segment 1 base; nucleotides outside the gene matches: 3. The DNA for the CDR3 is TGTGCCAGCAGCTTAGGGGGAGGGAGCCAAGAGACCCAGTACTTC. It translates to CASSLGGGSQETQYF.

This clonotype was counted between two and nine times. The chain recombines TRBV20-1 with TRBJ1-1; possibly TRBD1 for D (6 bases). The CDR3 has 16 amino acids. The germline V and J ends were trimmed by 5 bases and 0 bases, with 19 bases remaining between them. CDR1 is DFQATT, CDR2 SNEGSKA, per germline (reference sequence). This chain's CDR3 is CSAPDRLSVMNTEAFF. CDR3 sequence (DNA): TGCAGTGCTCCTGACAGGCTTTCAGTTATGAACACTGAAGCTTTCTTT.

This clonotype appeared a few times. V is TRBV27 and J is TRBJ1-1; D call uncertain. From germline, CDR1 is MNHEY and CDR2 SMNVEV (reference sequence). The CDR3 contains 13 residues. Trimming left V 5 bases short and J 1 base short, with 8 bases between. The CDR3 DNA reads TGTGCCAGCAGTCCCATAACGAACACTGAAGCTTTCTTT. Amino acids: CASSPITNTEAFF.

The rearrangement uses TRBV4-1 and TRBJ1-6; 7 bases match TRBD1. After removal of 2 bases from V and 7 bases from J, the junction contained 5 bases not matched to a gene. The CDR3 covers 15 residues. From germline, CDR1 is MGHRA and CDR2 YSYEKL. The CDR3 region is CASSQTTGTNSPLHF. The DNA of the CDR3 is TGCGCCAGCAGCCAAACGACAGGGACAAATTCACCCCTCCACTTT.